This T cell receptor (beta chain) stems from a study of blood T cells in healthy people across ages. Then a second PCR, running about 6 to 12 cycles, was carried out with a sample-barcoded 5' primer and a J-beta primer mix. From the 5' RACE reads, TCRdb called clonotypes with MiXCR, one entry per CDR3 protein. In the table there are about 680,000 distinct CDR3 sequences, around 48% of which are singletons. Study-wide results and limits: Researchers judged that diversity estimates from one million T cells fell short of true values. Measured against age, TCR beta diversity per million T cells decreased in a roughly linear manner.

Notes on this clonotype: What it binds is not known.

The people who gave samples were healthy Caucasians from Russia, aged about 6 to 100. Per sample, no less than 5 micrograms of total RNA were extracted. Germline CDR1 and CDR2: DFQATT and SNEGSKA (reference sequence). This CDR3 has 15 amino acids. Sequenced material: blood. The gene calls are TRBV20-1 and TRBJ2-5, with unresolved D. The J call is doubtful: the DNA matches TRBJ2-7 better. The clonotype comes from a woman in her sixties in good health. The CDR3 bases are TGCAGTGCTAGAGATACCAGGCGGTCGGCCGGCGAGCAGTACTTC. It specifies CSARDTRRSAGEQYF.